The sample holds many counts of the clone carrying this T cell receptor beta chain. Its cognate antigen is unknown. This specimen belongs to a study of cytomegalovirus exposure and HLA in healthy donors. Study-level findings and limits: There were 150 to 200 TCR beta chains listed as cytomegalovirus-associated.

The data were produced by immunoSEQ multiplex PCR, yet TCRdb's version contains in-frame clones alone and is incomplete. The data contain fewer than 120,000 clones, 88% of them singletons. This TCR was sampled from a woman in her 30s in good health and CMV-seropositive. The sequenced material came from PBMCs.

CDR3 in amino acids: CASSQNSGTGGYEQYF. The CDR3 nucleotides read TGCGCCAGCAGCCAAAATTCCGGGACAGGGGGCTACGAGCAGTACTTC. The rearrangement joins TRBV4-3 to TRBJ2-7, with 11 bases fitting TRBD1. V trimming: 2 bases; J trimming: 3 bases; junction bases outside the gene matches: 6. Looked up from germline, CDR1 is LGHNA and CDR2 is YSLEER. The CDR3 sequence is 16 residues long.